This T cell receptor beta chain was identified during a study of shared clonotypes between healthy human individuals. The repertoire was sequenced with immunoSEQ multiplex PCR; TCRdb's copy has only in-frame clones and lacks some. Of about 960,000 clones in the sample, 70% to 85% were seen once. Concerning this clone: Its antigen remains unknown.

Study-level results: Sampling covered blood only; tissue repertoires likely differ. Roughly 4.6% of naive CD4 clonotypes were common to a few donors.

Material: memory CD4+ T cells sorted from blood. Subset indicated: CD45RA-negative fraction. The TCR sequence derives from a man aged 18 to 29 in good health.

The CDR3 region has the DNA TGTGCCAGCAGTGTTCAGGGGCAGCAGTATTTT. As protein: CASSVQGQQYF. The chain joins TRBV6-1 to TRBJ2-3, with D possibly being TRBD1 (6 bases). V lost 4 bases and J lost 11, with 10 bases in between. This CDR3 comprises 11 residues. Germline values: CDR1 MNHNS, CDR2 SASEGT.